The 9 T cell receptor beta chains below all came from one sample that was sequenced in a study of ipilimumab plus nivolumab after autologous stem cell transplantation (dated by TCRdb to the early 2020s). The library was prepared using the immunoSEQ multiplex PCR assay. Held by TCRdb, this immuneACCESS table contains in-frame sequences only and omits some clones. Under half of the omission traces to an unresolved V gene where checked; the cause of the rest is unknown. The sample table holds approximately 80,000 clones, of which approximately 83% were seen once. The ten largest clones take up approximately 2.2% of the sample. The starting material was PBMCs, obtained in a trial of ipilimumab plus nivolumab as post-transplant consolidation. All receptors derive from a male donor with diffuse large B-cell lymphoma.

The J gene is TRBJ1-2, the V gene TRBV6-6; D not certain. The V gene's germline CDR1 is MNHNY and CDR2 SVGAGI (reference sequence). Trimming stripped 10 bases from V and 7 bases from J, with 16 bases between. The CDR3 runs to 12 residues. As DNA, the CDR3 is TGTGCCACCGAAATTTACTCACTTGGCTACACCTTC. This gives the protein CATEIYSLGYTF.

The V call is TRBV4-3, the J call TRBJ1-6; D remains unclear. The CDR3 is made up of 12 amino acids. With 1 base removed from V and 9 bases from J, the gap between germline ends came to 4 bases. Germline V lookup: CDR1 LGHNA, CDR2 YSLEER. CDR3: CASSQGGSPLHF. DNA of the CDR3: TGCGCCAGCAGCCAAGGTGGTTCACCCCTCCACTTT.

This chain links TRBV5-1 with TRBJ2-5; D call uncertain. The germline V gene has CDR1 SGHRS and CDR2 YFSETQ. The CDR3 runs 14 residues. Trimming took 1 base from V and 1 from J, leaving 8 bases between them. The CDR3 DNA is TGCGCCAGCAGCTTGCAGTCAGCCCAAGAGACCCAGTACTTC. As protein: CASSLQSAQETQYF.

This chain connects TRBV4-1 to TRBJ2-3, with 9 bases matching TRBD2. This CDR3 is built from 17 residues. The V and J ends lost 1 base and 2 bases, in that order; junction bases with no gene match: 7. CDR1 and CDR2 from the germline V gene are MGHRA and YSYEKL. CDR3 region: CASSQASLAGDTDTQYF. The CDR3 region has the DNA TGCGCCAGCAGCCAAGCTTCTTTAGCGGGGGACACAGATACGCAGTATTTT.

This sequence joins TRBV5-8 and TRBJ2-1; D remains ambiguous. V was clipped by 5 bases and J by 0 bases, with 12 bases between them. CDR1 SGHTS and CDR2 YDEGEE come from the germline V gene. This CDR3 contains 15 residues. In nucleotides, the CDR3 is TGTGCCAGCAGGTTCTCGGAAAGCTCCTACAATGAGCAGTTCTTC. Amino acids: CASRFSESSYNEQFF.

The rearrangement uses TRBV11-2 and TRBJ1-4, with D tentatively TRBD1 (5 bases). The CDR3 sequence is 18 residues long. Germline V CDR1 and CDR2: SGHAT, FQNNGV. V was shortened by 1 base and J by 5 bases, with 20 bases between the two germline ends. The CDR3 DNA is TGTGCCAGCAGCTTAGGGGCTCCGTTGGGGCCAGGAAATGAAAAACTGTTTTTT. Translated: CASSLGAPLGPGNEKLFF. The variable domain in full, completed from reference TRBV11-2 and TRBJ1-4, reads EAGVAQSPRYKIIEKRQSVAFWCNPISGHATLYWYQQILGQGPKLLIQFQNNGVVDDSQLPKDRFSAERLKGVDSTLKIQPAKLEDSAVYLCASSLGAPLGPGNEKLFFGSGTQLSVL.

V and J are TRBV5-1 and TRBJ2-1; the match to TRBD1 covers 7 bases. CDR3 length equals 17 residues. Losses at the gene ends were 3 bases for V and 3 bases for J; bases not matched to a gene: 12. CDR1 is SGHRS, CDR2 YFSETQ, per germline. The CDR3 spells CASSSPSGQRLYNEQFF. The CDR3 DNA sequence: TGCGCCAGCAGCTCCCCCTCGGGACAGCGCCTCTACAATGAGCAGTTCTTC. The whole variable domain, remainder taken from reference TRBV5-1 and TRBJ2-1, is KAGVTQTPRYLIKTRGQQVTLSCSPISGHRSVSWYQQTPGQGLQFLFEYFSETQRNKGNFPGRFSGRQFSNSRSEMNVSTLELGDSALYLCASSSPSGQRLYNEQFFGPGTRLTVL.

The rearrangement joins TRBV7-8 to TRBJ1-2, with D hard to call. Germline V gives CDR1 SGHVS, CDR2 FQNEAQ. V was clipped by 5 bases and J by 2 bases, with 15 bases between them. This CDR3 has 15 amino acids. The CDR3 DNA is TGTGCCAGCAGCACGCGGGCCTCGAGGAACTATGGCTACACCTTC. This codes for CASSTRASRNYGYTF. The full variable domain, completed using reference TRBV7-8 and TRBJ1-2, is GAGVSQSPRYKVAKRGQDVALRCDPISGHVSLFWYQQALGQGPEFLTYFQNEAQLDKSGLPSDRFFAERPEGSVSTLKIQRTQQEDSAVYLCASSTRASRNYGYTFGSGTRLTVV.

CDR3: CASSDSYTRLVVSTDTQYF. The CDR3 DNA sequence: TGTGCCAGCAGTGACTCGTATACACGACTGGTGGTAAGCACAGATACGCAGTATTTT. The chain links TRBV6-4 to TRBJ2-3; D remains ambiguous. The CDR3 has 19 residues. V lost 0 bases, J lost 0 bases, and 19 bases lay in between. Germline V lookup: CDR1 MRHNA, CDR2 SNTAGT.